The 10 T cell receptor beta chains below all came from one sample that was sequenced in a study of blood T cell repertoires in COVID-19. Libraries were prepared by immunoSEQ multiplex PCR; TCRdb keeps only in-frame clonotypes and omits some of them. The sample shows approximately 24,000 clones, about 89% of them seen only once. Source material: peripheral blood. Source of these receptors: a middle-aged man with active COVID-19.

Concerning this clone: The sample has other DNA sequences that encode this CDR3 too. The chain employs TRBV6-5 and TRBJ2-7, with 10 bases lining up with TRBD1. The CDR3 is 14 residues long. Germline-derived CDR1 and CDR2 are MNHEY and SVGAGI. V trimming: 5 bases; J trimming: 2 bases; junction bases outside the gene matches: 3. In DNA, the CDR3 is TGTGCCAGCAGTCTGGACAGGGGGACCTACGAGCAGTACTTC. It is translated as CASSLDRGTYEQYF.

The chain uses TRBV23-1 and TRBJ1-4; the match to TRBD1 covers 7 bases. TRBV23-1 is labeled an ORF, and its function is uncertain. V lost 0 bases, J lost 7 bases, and 8 bases stayed unmatched. The CDR3 has 16 amino acids. Written as DNA, the CDR3 is TGCGCCAGCAGTCAATCCCCCTGGCAGGGGGTTGAAAAACTGTTTTTT. Protein sequence: CASSQSPWQGVEKLFF.

V gene TRBV7-9 combines with J gene TRBJ1-5; D is uncertain. The CDR3 consists of 14 residues. CDR1 SEHNR and CDR2 FQNEAQ come from the germline V gene (reference sequence). V lost 5 bases, J lost 4 bases, and 12 bases lay in between. Here the CDR3 DNA reads TGTGCCAGCAGCCCCGGAGACGGGAATCAGCCCCAGCATTTT. Its translation is CASSPGDGNQPQHF.

The chain combines TRBV5-5 with TRBJ1-2; TRBD1 matches at 8 bases. The trim removed 4 bases at V and 1 base at J, leaving 6 bases unmatched. Germline V gene lookup returns CDR1 SGHKS and CDR2 YYEKEE (reference sequence). The CDR3 spans 15 residues. The CDR3 DNA sequence: TGTGCCAGCAGCGGAAGGACAGGGAGTAACTATGGCTACACCTTC. It codes for CASSGRTGSNYGYTF. The whole variable domain, remainder taken from reference TRBV5-5 and TRBJ1-2, is DAGVTQSPTHLIKTRGQQVTLRCSPISGHKSVSWYQQVLGQGPQFIFQYYEKEERGRGNFPDRFSARQFPNYSSELNVNALLLGDSALYLCASSGRTGSNYGYTFGSGTRLTVV.

The chain employs TRBV4-2 and TRBJ2-7, with TRBD2 matching over 12 bases. J lost 2 bases, V lost 0 bases, and 2 bases had no gene match. This CDR3 spans 16 amino acids. CDR1 and CDR2 (germline): LGHNA, YNFKEQ. The DNA of the CDR3 is TGTGCCAGCAGCCAAGATCTAGCGGGGGGGACCTACGAGCAGTACTTC. Its protein product is CASSQDLAGGTYEQYF.

The chain couples TRBV3-1 (or the pseudogene TRBV3-2) to TRBJ2-5; 10 nucleotides match TRBD2. The V gene's germline CDR1 is LGHDT and CDR2 YNNKEL (reference sequence). The CDR3 has 17 amino acids. The V and J ends lost 1 base and 5 bases, in that order; junction bases with no gene match: 10. The CDR3 loop reads CASSQVPSGGNRETQYF. DNA of the CDR3: TGTGCCAGCAGCCAAGTTCCTAGCGGGGGCAATAGGGAGACCCAGTACTTC.

The chain combines TRBV5-1 with TRBJ2-5; 8 bases line up with TRBD1. The CDR3 runs 14 residues. The V segment lost 3 bases and the J segment 1 base; nucleotides outside the gene matches: 2. Looked up from germline, CDR1 is SGHRS and CDR2 is YFSETQ. CDR3 nucleotide sequence: TGCGCCAGCAGCTCCGGACAGGGCCAAGAGACCCAGTACTTC. Protein sequence: CASSSGQGQETQYF.

The CDR3 is CASSTPLGQGAYEQFF. CDR3 bases: TGTGCCAGCAGTACGCCACTCGGACAGGGGGCCTATGAGCAGTTCTTC. The chain employs TRBV28 and TRBJ2-1; 11 nucleotides match TRBD1. J lost 8 bases, V lost 5 bases, and 11 bases had no gene match. The CDR3 is 16 residues long. The germline CDR1 and CDR2 sequences are MDHEN and SYDVKM.

This clone was detected only once. The chain is built from TRBV19 and TRBJ2-2, with D perhaps matching TRBD1 (5 bases). This CDR3 contains 16 residues. Germline CDR1 reads LNHDA; CDR2 reads SQIVND (reference sequence). The germline V and J ends were trimmed by 5 bases and 0 bases, with 13 bases remaining between them. The CDR3: CASSPRTYANTGELFF. For the CDR3, the DNA is TGTGCCAGTAGTCCCCGGACATATGCGAACACCGGGGAGCTGTTTTTT.

This chain uses TRBV29-1 with TRBJ2-6; D gene uncertain. Looked up from germline, CDR1 is SQVTM and CDR2 is ANQGSEA. The CDR3 contains 18 residues. V dropped 5 bases and J dropped 0 bases, with 20 bases sitting between them. The CDR3 DNA sequence: TGCAGCGTTCTGGCCCCCGTGGGCACCCACTCTGGGGCCAACGTCCTGACTTTC. It codes for CSVLAPVGTHSGANVLTF.